This T cell receptor beta chain was obtained from a study of cytomegalovirus exposure and HLA in healthy donors. Study-wide findings and caveats: A highly shared variant cluster was judged a likely technical artifact. Further analysis, carried out later, found HLA-associated TCR beta chains more clonally expanded than equally common other chains.

PCR primers comprised 60 Vbeta and 13 Jbeta primers. Sequencing used immunoSEQ multiplex PCR; TCRdb keeps in-frame clones, though not all of them. There are approximately 190,000 clones in the sample; approximately 80% occur only once, and about 1.7% lies in the top ten. A note on this clone: The antigen remains unidentified.

CDR3 length: 15 residues. Germline V gives CDR1 SEHNR, CDR2 FQNEAQ (reference sequence). Deletions cut 5 bases from V and 0 bases from J, with 10 bases between. Sequencing input: PBMCs. The chain combines TRBV7-9 with TRBJ2-2, with D unresolved. The source is a woman aged 18-29 years in good health and CMV-seronegative. The CDR3 DNA sequence: TGTGCCAGCAGCCCTCGAAGAGCGAACACCGGGGAGCTGTTTTTT. Its protein is CASSPRRANTGELFF. Variable domain in full (rest from reference TRBV7-9 and TRBJ2-2): DTGVSQNPRHKITKRGQNVTFRCDPISEHNRLYWYRQTLGQGPEFLTYFQNEAQLEKSRLLSDRFSAERPKGSFSTLEIQRTEQGDSAMYLCASSPRRANTGELFFGEGSRLTVL.